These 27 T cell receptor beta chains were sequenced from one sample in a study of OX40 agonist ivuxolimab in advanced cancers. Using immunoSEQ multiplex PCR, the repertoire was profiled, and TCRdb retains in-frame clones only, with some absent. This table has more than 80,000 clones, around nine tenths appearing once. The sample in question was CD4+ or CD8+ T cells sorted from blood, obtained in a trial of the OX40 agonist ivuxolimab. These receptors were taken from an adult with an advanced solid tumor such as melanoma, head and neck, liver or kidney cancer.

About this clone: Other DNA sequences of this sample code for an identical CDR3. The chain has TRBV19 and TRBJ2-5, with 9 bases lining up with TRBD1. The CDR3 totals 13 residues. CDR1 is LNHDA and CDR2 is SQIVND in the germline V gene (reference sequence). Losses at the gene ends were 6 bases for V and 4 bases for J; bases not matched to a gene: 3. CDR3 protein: CASSPDRGETQYF. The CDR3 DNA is TGTGCCAGTAGCCCGGACAGGGGAGAGACCCAGTACTTC.

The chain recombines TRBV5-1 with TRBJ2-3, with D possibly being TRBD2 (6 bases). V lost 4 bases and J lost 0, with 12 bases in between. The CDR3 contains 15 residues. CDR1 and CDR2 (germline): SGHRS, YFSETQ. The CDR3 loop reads CASSPILASTDTQYF. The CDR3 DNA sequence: TGCGCCAGCAGCCCTATACTAGCTAGCACAGATACGCAGTATTTT.

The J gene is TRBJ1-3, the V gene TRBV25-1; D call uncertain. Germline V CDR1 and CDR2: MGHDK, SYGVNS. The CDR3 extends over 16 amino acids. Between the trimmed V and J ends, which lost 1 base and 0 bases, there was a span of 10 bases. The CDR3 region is CASSESPGHSGNTIYF. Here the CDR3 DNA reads TGTGCCAGCAGTGAATCTCCCGGTCACTCTGGAAACACCATATATTTT.

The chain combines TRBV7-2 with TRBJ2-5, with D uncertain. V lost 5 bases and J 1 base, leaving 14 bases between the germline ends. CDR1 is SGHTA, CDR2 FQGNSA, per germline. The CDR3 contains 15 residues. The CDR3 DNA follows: TGTGCCAGCAGCCCGGGCCAAGTGAGCCAAGAGACCCAGTACTTC. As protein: CASSPGQVSQETQYF.

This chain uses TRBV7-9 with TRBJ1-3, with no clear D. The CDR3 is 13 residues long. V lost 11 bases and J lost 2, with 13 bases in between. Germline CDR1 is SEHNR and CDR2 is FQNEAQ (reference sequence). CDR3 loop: CALRTGAGNTIYF. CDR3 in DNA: TGTGCCCTTCGGACGGGAGCTGGAAACACCATATATTTT.

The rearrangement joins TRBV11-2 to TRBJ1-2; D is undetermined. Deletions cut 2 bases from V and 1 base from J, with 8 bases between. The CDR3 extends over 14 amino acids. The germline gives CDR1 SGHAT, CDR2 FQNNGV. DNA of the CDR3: TGTGCCAGCAGCTTAACAGCCTTTAACTATGGCTACACCTTC. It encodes CASSLTAFNYGYTF.

The CDR3 region is CASSSRGGYQGTDTQYF. CDR3 bases: TGTGCCAGCAGCTCTAGGGGGGGCTACCAGGGCACAGATACGCAGTATTTT. This rearrangement joins TRBV11-2 to TRBJ2-3, with D perhaps matching TRBD2 (7 bases). V was trimmed by 4 bases and J by 1 base, leaving 18 bases between them. Germline-derived CDR1 and CDR2 are SGHAT and FQNNGV. The CDR3 is 17 residues long.

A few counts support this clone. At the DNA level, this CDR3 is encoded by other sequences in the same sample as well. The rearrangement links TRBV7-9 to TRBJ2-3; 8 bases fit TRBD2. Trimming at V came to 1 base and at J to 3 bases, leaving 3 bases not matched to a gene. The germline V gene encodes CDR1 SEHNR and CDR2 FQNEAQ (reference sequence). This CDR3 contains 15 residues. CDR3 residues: CASSLGAGGTDTQYF. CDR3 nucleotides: TGTGCCAGCAGCTTAGGGGCGGGAGGAACAGATACGCAGTATTTT.

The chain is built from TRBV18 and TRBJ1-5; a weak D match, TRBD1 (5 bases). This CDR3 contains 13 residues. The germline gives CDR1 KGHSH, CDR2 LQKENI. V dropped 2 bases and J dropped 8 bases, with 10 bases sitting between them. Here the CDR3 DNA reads TGTGCCAGCTCACCAGACAGTTTGGAGCCCCAGCATTTT. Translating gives CASSPDSLEPQHF.

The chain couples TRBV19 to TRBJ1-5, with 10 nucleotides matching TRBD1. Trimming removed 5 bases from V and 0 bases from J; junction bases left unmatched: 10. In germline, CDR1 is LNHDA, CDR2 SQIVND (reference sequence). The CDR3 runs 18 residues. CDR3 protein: CASSRIRDRGNSNQPQHF. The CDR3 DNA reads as TGTGCCAGTAGTCGGATCCGGGACAGGGGTAATAGCAATCAGCCCCAGCATTTT.

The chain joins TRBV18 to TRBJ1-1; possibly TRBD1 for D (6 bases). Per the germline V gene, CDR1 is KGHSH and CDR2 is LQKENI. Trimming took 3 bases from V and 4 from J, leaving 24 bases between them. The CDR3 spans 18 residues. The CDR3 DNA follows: TGTGCCAGCTCACCGCGAGAGAGTGCACAGGGTGTGAGCACTGAAGCTTTCTTT. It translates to CASSPRESAQGVSTEAFF.

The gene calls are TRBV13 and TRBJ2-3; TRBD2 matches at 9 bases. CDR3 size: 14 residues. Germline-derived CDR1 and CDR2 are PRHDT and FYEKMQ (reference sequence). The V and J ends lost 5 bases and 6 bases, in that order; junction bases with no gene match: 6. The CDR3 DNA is TGTGCCAGCAGCGTACTAGCGGGTGCGGATACGCAGTATTTT. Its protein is CASSVLAGADTQYF.

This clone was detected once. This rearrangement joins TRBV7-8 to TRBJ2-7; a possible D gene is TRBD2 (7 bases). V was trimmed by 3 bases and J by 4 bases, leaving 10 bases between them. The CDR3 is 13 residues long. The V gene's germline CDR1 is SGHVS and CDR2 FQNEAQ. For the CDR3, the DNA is TGTGCCAGCAGCTTGGGAGGGGGTTACGAGCAGTACTTC. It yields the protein CASSLGGGYEQYF.

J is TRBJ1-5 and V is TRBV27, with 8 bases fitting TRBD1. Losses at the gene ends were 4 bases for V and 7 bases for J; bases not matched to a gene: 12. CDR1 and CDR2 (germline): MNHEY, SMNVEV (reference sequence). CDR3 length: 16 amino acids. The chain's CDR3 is CASSSQKTGVRQPQHF. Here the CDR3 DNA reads TGTGCCAGCAGTTCCCAAAAGACAGGGGTCCGACAGCCCCAGCATTTT.

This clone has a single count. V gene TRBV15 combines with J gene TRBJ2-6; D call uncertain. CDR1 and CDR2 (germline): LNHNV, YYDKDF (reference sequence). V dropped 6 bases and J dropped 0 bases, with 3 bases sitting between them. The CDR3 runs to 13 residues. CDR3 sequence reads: CATRTSGANVLTF. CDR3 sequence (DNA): TGTGCCACCAGGACCTCTGGGGCCAACGTCCTGACTTTC.

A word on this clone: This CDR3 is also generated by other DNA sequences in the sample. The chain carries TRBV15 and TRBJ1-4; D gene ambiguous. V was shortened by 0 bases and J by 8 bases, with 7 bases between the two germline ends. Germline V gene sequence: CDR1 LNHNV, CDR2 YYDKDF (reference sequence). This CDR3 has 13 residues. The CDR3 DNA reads TGTGCCACCAGCAGAGATTTAGGAGAAAAACTGTTTTTT. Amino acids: CATSRDLGEKLFF.

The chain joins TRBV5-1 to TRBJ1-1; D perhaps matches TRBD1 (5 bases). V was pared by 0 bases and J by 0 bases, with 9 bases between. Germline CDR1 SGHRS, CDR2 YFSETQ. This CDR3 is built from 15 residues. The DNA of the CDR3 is TGCGCCAGCAGCTTGGAGGGGAACATGAACACTGAAGCTTTCTTT. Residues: CASSLEGNMNTEAFF. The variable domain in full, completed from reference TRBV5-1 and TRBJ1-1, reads KAGVTQTPRYLIKTRGQQVTLSCSPISGHRSVSWYQQTPGQGLQFLFEYFSETQRNKGNFPGRFSGRQFSNSRSEMNVSTLELGDSALYLCASSLEGNMNTEAFFGQGTRLTVV.

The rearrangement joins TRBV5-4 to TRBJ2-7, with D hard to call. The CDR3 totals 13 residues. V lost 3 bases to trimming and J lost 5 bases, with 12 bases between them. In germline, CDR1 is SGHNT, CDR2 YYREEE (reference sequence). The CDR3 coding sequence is TGTGCCAGCAGCTCGGCCCTAGGGAACGAGCAGTACTTC. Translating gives CASSSALGNEQYF.

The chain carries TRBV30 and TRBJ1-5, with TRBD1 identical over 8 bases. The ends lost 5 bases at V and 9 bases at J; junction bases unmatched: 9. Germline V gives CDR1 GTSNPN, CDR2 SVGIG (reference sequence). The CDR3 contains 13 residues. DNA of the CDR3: TGTGCCTGGGGAGGGACAGGTAGTGGGCCCCAGCATTTT. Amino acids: CAWGGTGSGPQHF.

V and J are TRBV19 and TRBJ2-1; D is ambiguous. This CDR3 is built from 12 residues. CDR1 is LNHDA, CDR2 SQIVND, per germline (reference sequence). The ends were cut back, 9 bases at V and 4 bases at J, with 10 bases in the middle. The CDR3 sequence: CASGPAYNEQFF. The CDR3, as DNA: TGTGCCAGCGGACCTGCTTACAATGAGCAGTTCTTC.

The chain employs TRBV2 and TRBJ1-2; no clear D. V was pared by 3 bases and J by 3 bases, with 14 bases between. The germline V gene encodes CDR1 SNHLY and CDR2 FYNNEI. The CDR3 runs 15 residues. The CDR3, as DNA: TGTGCCAGCAGTGATAGTCGAGGGAGGGACTATGGCTACACCTTC. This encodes CASSDSRGRDYGYTF.

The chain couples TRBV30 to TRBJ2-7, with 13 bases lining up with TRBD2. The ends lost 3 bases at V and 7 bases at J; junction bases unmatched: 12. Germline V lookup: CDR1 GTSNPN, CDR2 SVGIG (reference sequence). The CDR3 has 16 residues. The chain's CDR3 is CAWRTKTSGRQGEQYF. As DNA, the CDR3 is TGTGCCTGGAGGACCAAGACTAGCGGGAGGCAAGGAGAGCAGTACTTC.

CDR3 protein: CASSYDTGGSFSGNTIYF. CDR3 DNA sequence: TGCGCCAGCAGCTACGACACAGGGGGCTCTTTCTCTGGAAACACCATATATTTT. The chain couples TRBV4-3 to TRBJ1-3; 9 positions match TRBD1. V lost 5 bases and J lost 0; bases outside the gene matches: 11. Germline V gives CDR1 LGHNA, CDR2 YSLEER. The CDR3 extends over 18 amino acids.

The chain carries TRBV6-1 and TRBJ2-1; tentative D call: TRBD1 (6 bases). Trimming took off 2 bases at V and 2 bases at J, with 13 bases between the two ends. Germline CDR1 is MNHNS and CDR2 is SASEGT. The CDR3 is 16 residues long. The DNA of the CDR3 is TGTGCCAGCAGTGAACCGGGACACCTTCCCTACAATGAGCAGTTCTTC. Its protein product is CASSEPGHLPYNEQFF.

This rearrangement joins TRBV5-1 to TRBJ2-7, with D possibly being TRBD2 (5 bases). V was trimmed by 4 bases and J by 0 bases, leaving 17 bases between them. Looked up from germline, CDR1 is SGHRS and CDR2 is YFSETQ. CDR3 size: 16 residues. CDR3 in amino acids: CASSPWTSENSYEQYF. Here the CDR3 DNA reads TGCGCCAGCAGCCCCTGGACTTCCGAGAACTCCTACGAGCAGTACTTC.

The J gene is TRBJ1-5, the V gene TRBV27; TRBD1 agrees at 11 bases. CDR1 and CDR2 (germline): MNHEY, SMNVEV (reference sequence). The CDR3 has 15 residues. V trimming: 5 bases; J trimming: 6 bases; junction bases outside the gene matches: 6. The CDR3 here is CASSTGQGAGQPQHF. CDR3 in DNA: TGTGCCAGCAGTACCGGACAGGGGGCGGGTCAGCCCCAGCATTTT.

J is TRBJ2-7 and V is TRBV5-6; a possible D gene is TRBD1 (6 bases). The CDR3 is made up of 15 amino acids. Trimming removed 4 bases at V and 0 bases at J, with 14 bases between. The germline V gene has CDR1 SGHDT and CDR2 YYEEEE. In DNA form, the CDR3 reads TGTGCCAGCAGCAACTACCGGGACACCTCCTACGAGCAGTACTTC. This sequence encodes CASSNYRDTSYEQYF.